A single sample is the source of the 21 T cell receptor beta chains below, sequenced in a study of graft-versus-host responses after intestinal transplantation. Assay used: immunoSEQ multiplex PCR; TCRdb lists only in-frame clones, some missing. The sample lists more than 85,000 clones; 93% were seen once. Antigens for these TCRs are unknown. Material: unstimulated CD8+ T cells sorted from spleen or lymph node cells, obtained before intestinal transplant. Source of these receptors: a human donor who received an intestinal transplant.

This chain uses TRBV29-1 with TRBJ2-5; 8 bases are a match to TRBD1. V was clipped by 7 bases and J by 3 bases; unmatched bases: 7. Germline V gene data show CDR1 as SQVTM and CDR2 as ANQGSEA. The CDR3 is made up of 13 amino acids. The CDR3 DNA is TGCAGCGCCCCGACAGGGGAGAAAGAGACCCAGTACTTC. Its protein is CSAPTGEKETQYF.

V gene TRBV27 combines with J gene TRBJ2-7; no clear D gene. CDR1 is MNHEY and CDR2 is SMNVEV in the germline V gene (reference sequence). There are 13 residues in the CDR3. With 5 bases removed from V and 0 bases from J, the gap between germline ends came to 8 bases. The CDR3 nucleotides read TGTGCCAGCAGTCCCGGCACCTCCTACGAGCAGTACTTC. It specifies CASSPGTSYEQYF.

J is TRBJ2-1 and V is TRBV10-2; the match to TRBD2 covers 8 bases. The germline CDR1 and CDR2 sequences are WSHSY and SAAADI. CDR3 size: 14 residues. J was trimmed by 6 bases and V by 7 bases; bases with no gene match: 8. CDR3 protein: CASISGTDSNEQFF. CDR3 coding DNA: TGCGCCAGCATTAGCGGGACCGATTCCAATGAGCAGTTCTTC.

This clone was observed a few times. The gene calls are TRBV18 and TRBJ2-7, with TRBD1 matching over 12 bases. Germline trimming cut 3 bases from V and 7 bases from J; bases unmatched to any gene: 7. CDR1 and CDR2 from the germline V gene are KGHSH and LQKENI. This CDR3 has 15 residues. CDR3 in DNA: TGTGCCAGCTCACCCTCCGGGACAGGGGGCAGAGAGCAGTACTTC. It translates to CASSPSGTGGREQYF.

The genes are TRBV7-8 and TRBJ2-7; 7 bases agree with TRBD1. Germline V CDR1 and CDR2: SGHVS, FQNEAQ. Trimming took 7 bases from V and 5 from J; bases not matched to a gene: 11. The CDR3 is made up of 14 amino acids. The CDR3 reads CASILGTGVNEQYF. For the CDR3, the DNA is TGTGCCAGCATCCTCGGAACAGGGGTAAACGAGCAGTACTTC.

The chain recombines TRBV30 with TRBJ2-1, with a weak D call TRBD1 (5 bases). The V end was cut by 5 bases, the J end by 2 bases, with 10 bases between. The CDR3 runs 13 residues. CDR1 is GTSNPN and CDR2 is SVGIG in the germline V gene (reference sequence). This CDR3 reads CAWESGTYNEQFF. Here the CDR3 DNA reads TGTGCCTGGGAATCAGGGACCTACAATGAGCAGTTCTTC. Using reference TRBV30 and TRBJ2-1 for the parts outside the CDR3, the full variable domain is SQTIHQWPATLVQPVGSPLSLECTVEGTSNPNLYWYRQAAGRGLQLLFYSVGIGQISSEVPQNLSASRPQDRQFILSSKKLLLSDSGFYLCAWESGTYNEQFFGPGTRLTVL.

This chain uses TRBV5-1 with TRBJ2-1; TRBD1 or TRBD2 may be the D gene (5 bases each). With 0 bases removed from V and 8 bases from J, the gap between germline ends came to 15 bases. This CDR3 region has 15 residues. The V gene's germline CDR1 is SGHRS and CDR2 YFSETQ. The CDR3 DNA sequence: TGCGCCAGCAGCTTGGATCCCGGGACCCCCTATGAGCAGTTCTTC. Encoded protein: CASSLDPGTPYEQFF. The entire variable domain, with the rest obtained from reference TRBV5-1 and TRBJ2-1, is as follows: KAGVTQTPRYLIKTRGQQVTLSCSPISGHRSVSWYQQTPGQGLQFLFEYFSETQRNKGNFPGRFSGRQFSNSRSEMNVSTLELGDSALYLCASSLDPGTPYEQFFGPGTRLTVL.

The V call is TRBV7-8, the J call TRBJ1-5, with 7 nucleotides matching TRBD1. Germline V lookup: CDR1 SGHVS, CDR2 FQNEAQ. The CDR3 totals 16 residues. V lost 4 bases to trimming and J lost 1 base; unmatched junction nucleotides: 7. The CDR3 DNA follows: TGTGCCAGCAGCTCGGAGAGGGGGCTGAGCAATCAGCCCCAGCATTTT. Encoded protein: CASSSERGLSNQPQHF.

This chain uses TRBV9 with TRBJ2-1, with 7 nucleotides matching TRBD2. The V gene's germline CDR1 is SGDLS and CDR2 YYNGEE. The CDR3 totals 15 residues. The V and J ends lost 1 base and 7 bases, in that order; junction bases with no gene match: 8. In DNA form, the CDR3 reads TGTGCCAGCAGCGTAACCGGGACTAAGACGAATGAGCAGTTCTTC. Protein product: CASSVTGTKTNEQFF.

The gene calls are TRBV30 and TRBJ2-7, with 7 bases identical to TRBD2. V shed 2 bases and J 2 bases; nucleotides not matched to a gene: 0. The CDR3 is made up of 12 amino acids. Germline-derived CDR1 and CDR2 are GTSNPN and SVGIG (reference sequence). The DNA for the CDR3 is TGTGCCTGGAGTCGGGGGGCCTACGAGCAGTACTTC. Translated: CAWSRGAYEQYF.

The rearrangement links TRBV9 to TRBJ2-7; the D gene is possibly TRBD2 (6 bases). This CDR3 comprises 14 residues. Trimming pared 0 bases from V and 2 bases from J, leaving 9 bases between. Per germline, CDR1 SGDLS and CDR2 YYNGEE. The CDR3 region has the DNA TGTGCCAGCAGCGTAGGGGACTCGGCCTACGAGCAGTACTTC. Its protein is CASSVGDSAYEQYF.

Here the CDR3 reads CSQRASGREETQYF. Here the CDR3 DNA reads TGTTCTCAGAGGGCTAGCGGGAGAGAAGAGACCCAGTACTTC. The chain employs TRBV30 and TRBJ2-5; 10 nucleotides align to TRBD2. Germline V lookup: CDR1 GTSNPN, CDR2 SVGIG (reference sequence). CDR3 size: 14 residues.

CDR3 in DNA: TGTGCCAGCAGCTTAGAGTACGCTATCCGTGAGTACGAGCAGTACTTC. Its translation: CASSLEYAIREYEQYF. The chain couples TRBV27 to TRBJ2-7; no reliable D call. The V end lost 6 bases, the J end lost 4 bases, and 22 bases lay between the germline ends. The germline V gene has CDR1 MNHEY and CDR2 SMNVEV (reference sequence). The CDR3 covers 16 residues.

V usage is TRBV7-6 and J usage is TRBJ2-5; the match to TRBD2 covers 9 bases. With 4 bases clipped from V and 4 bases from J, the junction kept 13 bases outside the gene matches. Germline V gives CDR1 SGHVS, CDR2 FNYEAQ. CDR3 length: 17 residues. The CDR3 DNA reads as TGTGCCAGCAGCTCACGCGGCTGGGTTAGCGGGAGAGAGACCCAGTACTTC. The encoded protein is CASSSRGWVSGRETQYF. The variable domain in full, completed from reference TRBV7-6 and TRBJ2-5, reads GAGVSQSPRYKVTKRGQDVALRCDPISGHVSLYWYRQALGQGPEFLTYFNYEAQQDKSGLPNDRFSAERPEGSISTLTIQRTEQRDSAMYRCASSSRGWVSGRETQYFGPGTRLLVL.

The CDR3 protein is CASSPYSTYEQYF. The CDR3 DNA sequence: TGTGCCAGCAGCCCTTACAGTACCTACGAGCAGTACTTC. The chain is built from TRBV6-1 and TRBJ2-7, with D unclear. CDR3 length: 13 amino acids. Germline V lookup: CDR1 MNHNS, CDR2 SASEGT. V was pared by 6 bases and J by 2 bases, with 11 bases between.

CDR3 loop: CASSVGGGETQYF. Written as DNA, the CDR3 is TGTGCCAGCAGCGTCGGGGGTGGGGAGACCCAGTACTTC. The J gene is TRBJ2-5, the V gene TRBV9; a weak D match, TRBD2 (6 bases). CDR3 length: 13 residues. V gave up 2 bases and J gave up 5 bases, with 10 bases separating them. Germline-derived CDR1 and CDR2 are SGDLS and YYNGEE.

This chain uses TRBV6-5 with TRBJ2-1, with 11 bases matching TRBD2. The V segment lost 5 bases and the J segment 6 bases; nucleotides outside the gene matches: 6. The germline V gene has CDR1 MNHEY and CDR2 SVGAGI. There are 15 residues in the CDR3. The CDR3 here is CASSNGLAGVNEQFF. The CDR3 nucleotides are TGTGCCAGCAGTAACGGACTAGCGGGTGTCAATGAGCAGTTCTTC.

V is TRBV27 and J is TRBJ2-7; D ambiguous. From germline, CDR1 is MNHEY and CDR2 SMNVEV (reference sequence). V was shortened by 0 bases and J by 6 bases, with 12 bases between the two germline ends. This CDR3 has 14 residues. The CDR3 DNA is TGTGCCAGCAGTTTATCGGTGGATCTTAGCGAGCAGTACTTC. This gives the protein CASSLSVDLSEQYF.

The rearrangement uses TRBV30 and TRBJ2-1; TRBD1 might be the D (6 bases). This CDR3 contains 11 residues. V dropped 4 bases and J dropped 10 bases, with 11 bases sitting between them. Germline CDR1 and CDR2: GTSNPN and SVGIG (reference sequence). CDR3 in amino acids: CAWTMRGEQFF. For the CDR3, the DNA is TGTGCCTGGACCATGAGGGGGGAGCAGTTCTTC.

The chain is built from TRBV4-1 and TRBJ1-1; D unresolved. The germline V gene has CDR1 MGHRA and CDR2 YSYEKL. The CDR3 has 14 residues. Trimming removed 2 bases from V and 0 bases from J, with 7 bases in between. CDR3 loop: CASSQTTLNTEAFF. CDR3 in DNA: TGCGCCAGCAGCCAAACGACATTGAACACTGAAGCTTTCTTT.

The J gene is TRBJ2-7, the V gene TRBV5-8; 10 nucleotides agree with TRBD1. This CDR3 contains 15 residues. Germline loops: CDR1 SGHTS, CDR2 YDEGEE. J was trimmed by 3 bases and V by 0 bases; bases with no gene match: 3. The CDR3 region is CASSLAGDRGYEQYF. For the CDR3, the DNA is TGTGCCAGCAGCTTGGCCGGGGACAGGGGCTACGAGCAGTACTTC.